Presented here are 20 T cell receptor beta chains from one specimen sequenced in a study of blood T cell repertoires in COVID-19. The assay was immunoSEQ multiplex PCR, and TCRdb's table has in-frame clones only and misses some. The table records some 250,000 clones, roughly 84% of them present only once. The specimen was peripheral blood. The receptor set was obtained from a woman between 18 and 29 years old with acute or convalescent COVID-19.

J is TRBJ2-4 and V is TRBV12-3 or TRBV12-4; D remains unclear. This CDR3 contains 12 residues. V dropped 5 bases and J dropped 2 bases, with 4 bases sitting between them. CDR3 sequence: CASSHPKNIQYF. The CDR3 nucleotides read TGTGCCAGCAGTCATCCCAAAAACATTCAGTACTTC.

The genes are TRBV7-2 and TRBJ1-4, with D perhaps TRBD1 (5 bases). Germline lookup yields CDR1 SGHTA and CDR2 FQGNSA. V was clipped by 1 base and J by 0 bases, with 12 bases between them. This CDR3 is built from 17 residues. DNA of the CDR3: TGTGCCAGCAGCTTAGGTGCAGGGACTGCAACTAATGAAAAACTGTTTTTT. This sequence encodes CASSLGAGTATNEKLFF.

The chain recombines TRBV15 with TRBJ2-7; D may be TRBD1 (6 bases). Germline values: CDR1 LNHNV, CDR2 YYDKDF (reference sequence). V shed 0 bases and J shed 5 bases, with 14 bases lying between them. The CDR3 totals 15 residues. The CDR3 protein is CATSRDGARGNEQYF. CDR3 coding DNA: TGTGCCACCAGCAGAGATGGGGCCAGGGGTAACGAGCAGTACTTC.

This chain uses TRBV11-2 with TRBJ2-2; D unresolved. Germline assignment: CDR1 SGHAT and CDR2 FQNNGV. Between the trimmed V and J ends, which lost 2 bases and 6 bases, there was a span of 7 bases. The CDR3 covers 13 residues. The CDR3 protein is CASSLNGPGELFF. The CDR3 DNA is TGTGCCAGCAGCTTAAATGGCCCCGGGGAGCTGTTTTTT.

J is TRBJ2-2 and V is TRBV27, with D perhaps matching TRBD2 (5 bases). Trimming stripped 0 bases from V and 0 bases from J, with 11 bases between. Germline loops: CDR1 MNHEY, CDR2 SMNVEV (reference sequence). The CDR3 extends over 17 amino acids. This CDR3 is CASSLSSGYANTGELFF. In DNA, the CDR3 is TGTGCCAGCAGTTTATCGTCGGGGTACGCGAACACCGGGGAGCTGTTTTTT.

This clone is medium-sized within its sample. CDR3 DNA sequence: TGTGCCAGCAGCTCAATTTCCGGGACAGGCCCGAGGAGGGGCTACACCTTC. This gives the protein CASSSISGTGPRRGYTF. The V gene is TRBV7-2, the J gene TRBJ1-2; 8 nucleotides agree with TRBD1. Germline V gene lookup returns CDR1 SGHTA and CDR2 FQGNSA. The CDR3 spans 17 residues. V was pared by 4 bases and J by 8 bases, with 18 bases of the junction left unmatched.

The V call is TRBV18, the J call TRBJ2-7, with 9 bases fitting TRBD1. CDR1 and CDR2 (germline): KGHSH, LQKENI. V shed 3 bases, J shed 7 bases, and the junction held 10 bases outside the gene matches. This CDR3 contains 15 residues. The CDR3 loop reads CASSPRGQGGGEQYF. The CDR3 DNA reads as TGTGCCAGCTCACCCCGGGGACAGGGAGGGGGTGAGCAGTACTTC.

The chain is built from TRBV4-3 and TRBJ1-2, with D unclear. Per germline, CDR1 LGHNA and CDR2 YSLEER. The V gene lost 1 base and the J gene lost 0 bases, with 9 bases spanning the gap. The CDR3 is 15 amino acids. As DNA, the CDR3 is TGCGCCAGCAGCCAAGGGATCGGAGCTAACTATGGCTACACCTTC. Protein: CASSQGIGANYGYTF.

This clone was counted a single time. The chain employs TRBV7-8 and TRBJ1-3, with TRBD1 identical over 7 bases. V shed 5 bases, J shed 1 base, and the junction held 5 bases outside the gene matches. Germline-derived CDR1 and CDR2 are SGHVS and FQNEAQ. This CDR3 spans 15 amino acids. Here the CDR3 DNA reads TGTGCCAGCAGCATGGGGGGACAGTCTGGAAACACCATATATTTT. Translated: CASSMGGQSGNTIYF.

This clone was detected once. The chain recombines TRBV2 with TRBJ1-6; TRBD1 agrees at 8 bases. After removal of 8 bases from V and 7 bases from J, the junction contained 7 bases not matched to a gene. The CDR3 length is 14 residues. Germline CDR1 SNHLY, CDR2 FYNNEI. The CDR3 DNA sequence: TGTGCCAGCCTCCCCGACAGGGGAAATTCACCCCTCCACTTT. Translation: CASLPDRGNSPLHF.

The V gene is TRBV18, the J gene TRBJ2-7; D perhaps matches TRBD1 (6 bases). Trimming shortened V by 0 bases and J by 6 bases, and 9 bases separated the two germline ends. The CDR3 is made up of 13 amino acids. Germline CDR1 is KGHSH and CDR2 is LQKENI. This CDR3 is CASSPPKTGEQYF. As DNA, the CDR3 is TGTGCCAGCTCACCACCGAAGACAGGCGAGCAGTACTTC. Full variable domain (remainder filled in from reference TRBV18 and TRBJ2-7): NAGVMQNPRHLVRRRGQEARLRCSPMKGHSHVYWYRQLPEEGLKFMVYLQKENIIDESGMPKERFSAEFPKEGPSILRIQQVVRGDSAAYFCASSPPKTGEQYFGPGTRLTVT.

This clone is a singleton in its sample. The rearrangement uses TRBV7-2 and TRBJ2-1, with D hard to call. Germline-derived CDR1 and CDR2 are SGHTA and FQGNSA. The CDR3 runs to 15 residues. V was pared by 5 bases and J by 7 bases, with 18 bases between. The CDR3 DNA reads TGTGCCAGCAGCGAATCCATCGGAGCTTTGAATGAGCAGTTCTTC. Translation gives CASSESIGALNEQFF.

This chain joins TRBV7-9 and TRBJ2-1; unclear D gene. V lost 5 bases and J lost 6, with 14 bases in between. This CDR3 comprises 14 residues. Germline CDR1 and CDR2: SEHNR and FQNEAQ (reference sequence). The CDR3 region is CASSPQAAINEQFF. As DNA, the CDR3 is TGTGCCAGCAGCCCCCAGGCTGCGATCAATGAGCAGTTCTTC.

V gene TRBV6-2 or TRBV6-3 combines with J gene TRBJ2-7; D unclear. Germline V gene lookup returns CDR1 MNHEY and CDR2 SVGEGT. The CDR3 consists of 16 residues. V lost 5 bases and J 3 bases, leaving 20 bases between the germline ends. CDR3 nucleotides: TGTGCCAGCAGTCCCCGACACAATCTACGTGGCTACGAGCAGTACTTC. Its protein product is CASSPRHNLRGYEQYF.

The chain carries TRBV12-3 or TRBV12-4 and TRBJ1-1, with a tentative D call TRBD1 (5 bases). There are 13 residues in the CDR3. V gave up 8 bases and J gave up 1 base, with 11 bases separating them. The CDR3 reads CASGNRRNTEAFF. The CDR3 bases are TGTGCCAGCGGGAACAGGAGGAACACTGAAGCTTTCTTT.

The chain couples TRBV23-1 to TRBJ1-1, with a possible D match to TRBD1 (6 bases). TRBV23-1 carries the ORF label, with uncertain function. This CDR3 is 18 amino acids long. Trimming left V 3 bases short and J 1 base short, with 21 bases between. The CDR3 nucleotides are TGCGCCAGCAGTCAGAATCGACAGGCTGCAGTGCGGAACACTGAAGCTTTCTTT. This translates into CASSQNRQAAVRNTEAFF.

This clone has ten or more counts. This chain links TRBV19 with TRBJ2-1; TRBD1 matches at 7 bases. Germline values: CDR1 LNHDA, CDR2 SQIVND (reference sequence). Trimming removed 5 bases from V and 6 bases from J; junction bases left unmatched: 7. CDR3 length equals 14 residues. CDR3 sequence (DNA): TGTGCCAGTAGTGTCCAGGGGGTAGGCAATGAGCAGTTCTTC. Translating it yields CASSVQGVGNEQFF.

The rearrangement links TRBV5-5 to TRBJ1-1, with D maybe TRBD1 (6 bases). Germline CDR1 is SGHKS and CDR2 is YYEKEE (reference sequence). V was cut by 4 bases and J by 5 bases, with 15 bases left in between. The CDR3 is 14 amino acids. The CDR3 is CASSPDSLHTEAFF. The CDR3 DNA reads TGTGCCAGCAGCCCGGACAGCTTACATACTGAAGCTTTCTTT.

This chain joins TRBV7-9 and TRBJ2-7; 7 bases line up with TRBD2. Looked up from germline, CDR1 is SEHNR and CDR2 is FQNEAQ (reference sequence). V shed 3 bases and J 5 bases; nucleotides not matched to a gene: 4. The CDR3 totals 13 residues. The CDR3 coding sequence is TGTGCCAGCAGCTTGGGCGGGAGCAACGAGCAGTACTTC. Amino acids: CASSLGGSNEQYF.

This sequence joins TRBV4-3 and TRBJ2-1; 13 bases match TRBD2. CDR1 is LGHNA, CDR2 YSLEER, per germline. This CDR3 comprises 17 residues. V trimming: 4 bases; J trimming: 8 bases; junction bases outside the gene matches: 11. CDR3 sequence (DNA): TGCGCCAGCAGCCCGACACTAGGACTAGCGGGAGAGGATGAGCAGTTCTTC. Amino acids: CASSPTLGLAGEDEQFF.